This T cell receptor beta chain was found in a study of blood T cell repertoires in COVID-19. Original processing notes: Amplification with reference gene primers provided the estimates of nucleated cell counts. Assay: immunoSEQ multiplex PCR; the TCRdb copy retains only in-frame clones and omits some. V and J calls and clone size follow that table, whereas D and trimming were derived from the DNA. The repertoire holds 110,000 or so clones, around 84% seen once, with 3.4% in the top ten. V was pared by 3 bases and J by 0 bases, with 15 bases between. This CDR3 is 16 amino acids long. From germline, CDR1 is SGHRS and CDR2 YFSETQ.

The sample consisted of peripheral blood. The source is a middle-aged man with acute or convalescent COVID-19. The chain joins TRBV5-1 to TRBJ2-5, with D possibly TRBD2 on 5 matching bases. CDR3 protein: CASSWTPRANQETQYF. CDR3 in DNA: TGCGCCAGCAGCTGGACTCCGAGAGCTAACCAAGAGACCCAGTACTTC.